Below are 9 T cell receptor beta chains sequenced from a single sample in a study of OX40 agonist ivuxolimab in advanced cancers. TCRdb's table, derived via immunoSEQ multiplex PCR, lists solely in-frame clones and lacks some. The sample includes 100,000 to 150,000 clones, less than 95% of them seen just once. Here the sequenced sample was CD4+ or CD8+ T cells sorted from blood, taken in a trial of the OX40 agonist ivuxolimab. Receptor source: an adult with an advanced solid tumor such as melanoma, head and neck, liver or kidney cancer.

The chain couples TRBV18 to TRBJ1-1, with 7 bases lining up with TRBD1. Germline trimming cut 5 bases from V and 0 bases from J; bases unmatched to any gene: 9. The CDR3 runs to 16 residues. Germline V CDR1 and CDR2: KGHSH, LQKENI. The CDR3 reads CASSSTGQQMNTEAFF. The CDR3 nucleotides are TGTGCCAGCTCATCTACGGGACAGCAAATGAACACTGAAGCTTTCTTT.

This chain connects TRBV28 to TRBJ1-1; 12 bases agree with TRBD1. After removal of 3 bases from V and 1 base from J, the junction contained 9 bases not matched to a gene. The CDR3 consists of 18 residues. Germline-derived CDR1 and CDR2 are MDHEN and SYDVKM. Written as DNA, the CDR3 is TGTGCCAGCAGTTTGCCAGGGACAGGGGGCATCTCGAACACTGAAGCTTTCTTT. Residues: CASSLPGTGGISNTEAFF.

Here the CDR3 reads CAIAPGTTGNTIYF. In DNA form, the CDR3 reads TGTGCCATCGCTCCCGGGACAACTGGAAACACCATATATTTT. The V gene is TRBV10-3, the J gene TRBJ1-3, with TRBD1 as a possible D gene (6 bases). The germline V gene encodes CDR1 ENHRY and CDR2 SYGVKD. V lost 8 bases and J 2 bases, leaving 13 bases between the germline ends. CDR3 length: 14 residues.

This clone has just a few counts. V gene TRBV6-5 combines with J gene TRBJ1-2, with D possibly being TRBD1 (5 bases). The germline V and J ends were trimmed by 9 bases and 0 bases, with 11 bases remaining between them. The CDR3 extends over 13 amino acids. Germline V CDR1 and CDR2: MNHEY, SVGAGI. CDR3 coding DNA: TGTGCCAGTGTGGGGCTATCTAACTATGGCTACACCTTC. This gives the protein CASVGLSNYGYTF.

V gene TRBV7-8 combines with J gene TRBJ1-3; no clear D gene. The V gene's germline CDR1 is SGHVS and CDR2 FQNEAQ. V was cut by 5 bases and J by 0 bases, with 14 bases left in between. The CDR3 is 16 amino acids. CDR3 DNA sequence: TGTGCCAGCAGCCCCCCCAATCCAGCCTCTGGAAACACCATATATTTT. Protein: CASSPPNPASGNTIYF.

The CDR3 here is CASSVSARGHNEQFF. The CDR3 bases are TGTGCCAGCAGCGTAAGTGCCCGGGGCCACAATGAGCAGTTCTTC. The chain carries TRBV9 and TRBJ2-1; the D call may be TRBD1 or TRBD2 (5 bases each). This CDR3 has 15 amino acids. Looked up from germline, CDR1 is SGDLS and CDR2 is YYNGEE. Trimming pared 1 base from V and 5 bases from J, leaving 13 bases between. The whole variable domain, filled in from reference TRBV9 and TRBJ2-1, reads DSGVTQTPKHLITATGQRVTLRCSPRSGDLSVYWYQQSLDQGLQFLIQYYNGEERAKGNILERFSAQQFPDLHSELNLSSLELGDSALYFCASSVSARGHNEQFFGPGTRLTVL.

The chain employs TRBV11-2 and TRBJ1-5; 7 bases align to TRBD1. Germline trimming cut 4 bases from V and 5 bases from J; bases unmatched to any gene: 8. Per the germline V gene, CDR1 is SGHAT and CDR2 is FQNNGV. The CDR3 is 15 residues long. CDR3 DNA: TGTGCCAGCAGCTCCCTACAGGGGTCCTATCAGCCCCAGCATTTT. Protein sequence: CASSSLQGSYQPQHF.

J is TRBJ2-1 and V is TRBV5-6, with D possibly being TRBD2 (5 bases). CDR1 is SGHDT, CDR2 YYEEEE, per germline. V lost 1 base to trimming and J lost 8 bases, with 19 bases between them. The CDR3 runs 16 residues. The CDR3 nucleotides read TGTGCCAGCAGCTTGTTCGTCGGCGCTAGCCATGATGAGCAGTTCTTC. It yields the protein CASSLFVGASHDEQFF.

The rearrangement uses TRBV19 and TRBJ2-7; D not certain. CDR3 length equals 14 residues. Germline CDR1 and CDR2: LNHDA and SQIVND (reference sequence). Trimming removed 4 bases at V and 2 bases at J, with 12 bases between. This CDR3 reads CASSSPTDAYEQYF. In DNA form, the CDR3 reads TGTGCCAGTAGTAGCCCCACGGATGCCTACGAGCAGTACTTC.